This TCR beta chain stems from a study of human CD8 memory T cell subsets. Study results and caveats: Precursor exhausted and stem-like memory T cell repertoires shared minimal overlap.

Construction of TCR beta libraries was accomplished by means of UMI-labeled 5' RACE. Each CDR3 protein gets one entry in TCRdb, which reprocessed the 5' RACE reads and gives no DNA. The repertoire table contains 9,000 to 15,000 distinct CDR3 sequences. Total CD8+ T cells underwent enrichment via negative magnetic separation. In each subset, RNA was taken from duplicate vials, each of under 190,000 sorted CD8+ T cells. Germline V gives CDR1 MDHEN, CDR2 SYDVKM. The CDR3 has 15 amino acids. Regarding this clonotype: Antigen specificity is unknown.

The sequencing input was CD8+ T cells from PBMCs. The clonotype was recovered from a human donor in good health. The rearrangement uses TRBV28 and TRBJ2-1; TCRdb returns TRBD2, unconfirmable since there is no DNA. CDR3 region: CASSLGLAGRNEQFF. Variable domain in full (rest from reference TRBV28 and TRBJ2-1): DVKVTQSSRYLVKRTGEKVFLECVQDMDHENMFWYRQDPGLGLRLIYFSYDVKMKEKGDIPEGYSVSREKKERFSLILESASTNQTSMYLCASSLGLAGRNEQFFGPGTRLTVL.